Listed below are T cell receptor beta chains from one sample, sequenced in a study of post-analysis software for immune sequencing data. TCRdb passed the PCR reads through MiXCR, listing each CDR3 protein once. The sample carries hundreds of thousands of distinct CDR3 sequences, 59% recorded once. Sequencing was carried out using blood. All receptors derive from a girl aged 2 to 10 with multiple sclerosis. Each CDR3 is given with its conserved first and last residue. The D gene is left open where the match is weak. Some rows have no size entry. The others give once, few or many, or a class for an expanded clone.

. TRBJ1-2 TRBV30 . CAWNLQGPGGYTF
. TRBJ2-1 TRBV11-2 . CASSLEGQGGEQFF
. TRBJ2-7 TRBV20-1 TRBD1 CSASGQGSYEQYF
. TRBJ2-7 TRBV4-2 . CASGQEGVSYEQYF
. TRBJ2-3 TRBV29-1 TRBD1 CSVWTGQDTQYF
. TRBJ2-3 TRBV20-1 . CSARDLRQAIGTDTQYF
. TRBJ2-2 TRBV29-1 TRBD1 CSVARDRDGTGELFF
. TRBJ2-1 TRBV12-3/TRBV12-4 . CAIRGGGVRSYNEQFF
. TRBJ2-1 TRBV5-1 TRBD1 CASSFRAGTGGNEQFF
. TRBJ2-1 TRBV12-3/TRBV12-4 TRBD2 CASSLAGGGGPSYNEQFF
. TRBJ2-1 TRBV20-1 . CSAPTDGSSYNEQFF
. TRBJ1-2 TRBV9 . CASSSGRNGYTF
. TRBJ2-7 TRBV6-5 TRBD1 CASSYSIEGDSSSYEQYF
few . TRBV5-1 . CASSLGGLARTYEQYF
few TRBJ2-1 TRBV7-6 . CASSLWSNLATSYNEQFF
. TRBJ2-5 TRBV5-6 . CASSRTETQYF
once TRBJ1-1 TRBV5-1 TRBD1 CASSPPTGDRMNTEAFF
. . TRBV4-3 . CASSQDGAGNIQYF
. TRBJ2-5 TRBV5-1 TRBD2 CASSPGLAGGRRETQYF
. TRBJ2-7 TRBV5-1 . CASSLSMGGPNSYEQYF
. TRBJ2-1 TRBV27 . CASSLKAYNEQFF
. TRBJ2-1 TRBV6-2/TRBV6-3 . CASRPGLNNEQFF
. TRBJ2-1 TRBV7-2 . CASGNRAYTDNEQFF
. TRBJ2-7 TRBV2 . CASSGSGDEQYF
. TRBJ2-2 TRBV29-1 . CSGRTAGWGGELFF
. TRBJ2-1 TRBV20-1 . CSARDGRGASSYNEQFF
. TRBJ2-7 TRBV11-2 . CASHGGDYEQYF
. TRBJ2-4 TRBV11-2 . CASSSSGGIIAKNIQYF
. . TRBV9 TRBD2 CASSPWTSGRSSYEQYF
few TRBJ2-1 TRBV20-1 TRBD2 CSARVAGVEHEQFF
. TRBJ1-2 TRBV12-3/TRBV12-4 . CASRSRGGNYGYTF
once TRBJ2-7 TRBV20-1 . CSAKGGDEQYF
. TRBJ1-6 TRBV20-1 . CSARDTTAGRAYNSPLHF
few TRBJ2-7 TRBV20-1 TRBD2 CSAKASGLSYEQYF
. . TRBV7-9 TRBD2 CASSLRPGRDIQYF
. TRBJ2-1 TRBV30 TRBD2 CAWSVVGLAARSSYNEQFF
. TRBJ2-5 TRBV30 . CAWSVLQETQYF
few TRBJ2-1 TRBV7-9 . CASSLRAGRDEQFF
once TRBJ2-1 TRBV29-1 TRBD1 CSERTGSEQFF
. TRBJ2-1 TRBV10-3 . CAISERGNEQFF
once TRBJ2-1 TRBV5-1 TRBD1 CASSSITFSRQGVDNEQFF
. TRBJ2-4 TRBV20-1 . CSARDVRELAKNIQYF
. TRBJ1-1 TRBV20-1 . CSARASYAEAFF
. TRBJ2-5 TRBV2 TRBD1 CASIGQGRGSQYF
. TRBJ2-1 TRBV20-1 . CSAREGAGAYNEQFF
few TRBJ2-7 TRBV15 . CATSRDRGVTYEQYF
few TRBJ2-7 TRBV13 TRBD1 CASSFPGTGDYEQYF
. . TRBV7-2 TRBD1 CASSLAGGIGTQYF
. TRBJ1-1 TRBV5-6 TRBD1 CASIFGGQTMHTEAFF
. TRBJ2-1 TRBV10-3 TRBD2 CATLAGGRFEQFF
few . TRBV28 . CASSKGWTEQYF
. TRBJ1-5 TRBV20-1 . CSARAREGNQPQHF
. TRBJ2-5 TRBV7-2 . CASSPQGWAQETQYF
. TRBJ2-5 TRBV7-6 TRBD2 CASSLMTSGTQTQYF
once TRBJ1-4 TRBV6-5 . CASSYGLLPSEKLFF
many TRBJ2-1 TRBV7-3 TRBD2 CASSISTSGSHEQFF
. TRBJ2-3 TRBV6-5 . CASMRQAAHGDTQYF